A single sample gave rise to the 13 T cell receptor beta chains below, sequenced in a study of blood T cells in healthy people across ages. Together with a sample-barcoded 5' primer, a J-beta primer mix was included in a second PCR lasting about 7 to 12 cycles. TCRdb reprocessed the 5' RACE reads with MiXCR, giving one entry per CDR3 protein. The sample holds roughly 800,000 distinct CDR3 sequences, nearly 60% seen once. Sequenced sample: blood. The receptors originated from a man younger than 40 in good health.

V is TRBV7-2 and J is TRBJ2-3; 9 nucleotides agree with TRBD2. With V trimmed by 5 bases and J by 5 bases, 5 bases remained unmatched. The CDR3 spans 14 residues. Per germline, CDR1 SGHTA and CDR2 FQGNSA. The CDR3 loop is CASSPGLAIDTQYF. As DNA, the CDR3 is TGTGCCAGCAGCCCGGGACTAGCTATAGATACGCAGTATTTT.

The CDR3 sequence is CSASGFLGLEGAGELFF. In DNA form, the CDR3 reads TGCAGTGCTAGTGGTTTTTTGGGACTAGAAGGGGCCGGGGAGCTGTTTTTT. The chain uses TRBV20-1 and TRBJ2-2; 8 nucleotides agree with TRBD2. This CDR3 has 17 amino acids. Germline CDR1 and CDR2: DFQATT and SNEGSKA (reference sequence). Trimming at V came to 3 bases and at J to 6 bases, leaving 15 bases not matched to a gene.

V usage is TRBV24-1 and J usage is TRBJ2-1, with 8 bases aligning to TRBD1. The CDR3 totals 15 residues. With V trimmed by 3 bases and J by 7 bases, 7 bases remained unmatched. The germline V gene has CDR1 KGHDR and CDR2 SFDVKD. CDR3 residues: CATSDTSQGANEQFF. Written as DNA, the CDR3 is TGTGCCACCAGTGATACTTCTCAGGGGGCGAATGAGCAGTTCTTC.

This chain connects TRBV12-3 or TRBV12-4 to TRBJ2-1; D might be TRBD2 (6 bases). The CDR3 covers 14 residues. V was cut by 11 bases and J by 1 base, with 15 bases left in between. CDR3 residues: CAGGRSRSYNEQFF. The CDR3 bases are TGTGCCGGAGGGAGGTCCCGGTCCTACAATGAGCAGTTCTTC.

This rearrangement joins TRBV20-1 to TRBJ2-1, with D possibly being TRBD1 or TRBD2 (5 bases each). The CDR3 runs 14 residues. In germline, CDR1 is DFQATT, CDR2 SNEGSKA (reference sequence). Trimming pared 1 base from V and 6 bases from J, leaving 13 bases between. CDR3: CSARGWGSRNEQFF. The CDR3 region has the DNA TGCAGTGCTAGAGGTTGGGGGAGTCGCAATGAGCAGTTCTTC.

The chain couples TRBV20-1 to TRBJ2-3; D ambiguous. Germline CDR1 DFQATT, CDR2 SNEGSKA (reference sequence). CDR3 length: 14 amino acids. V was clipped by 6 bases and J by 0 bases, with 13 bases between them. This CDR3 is CSAMPPSSTDTQYF. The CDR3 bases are TGCAGTGCCATGCCTCCATCTAGCACAGATACGCAGTATTTT.

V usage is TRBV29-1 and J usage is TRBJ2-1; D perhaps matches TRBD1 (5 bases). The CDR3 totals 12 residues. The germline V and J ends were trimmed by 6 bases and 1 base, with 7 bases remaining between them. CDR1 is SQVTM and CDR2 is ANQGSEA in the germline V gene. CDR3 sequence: CSVRQSYNEQFF. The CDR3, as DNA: TGCAGCGTAAGACAGTCCTACAATGAGCAGTTCTTC.

The CDR3 nucleotides read TGCAGTGCTATTGAGGGGGGGCGATACAATGAGCAGTTCTTC. It encodes CSAIEGGRYNEQFF. The V gene is TRBV20-1, the J gene TRBJ2-1; a weak D match, TRBD2 (7 bases). Germline V gives CDR1 DFQATT, CDR2 SNEGSKA (reference sequence). V gave up 4 bases and J gave up 4 bases, with 14 bases separating them. The length of the CDR3 is 14 residues.

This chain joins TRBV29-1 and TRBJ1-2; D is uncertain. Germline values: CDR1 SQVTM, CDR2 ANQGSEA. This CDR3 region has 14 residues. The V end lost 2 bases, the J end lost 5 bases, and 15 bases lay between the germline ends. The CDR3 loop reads CSVELREGIYGYTF. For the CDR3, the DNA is TGCAGCGTTGAACTTAGGGAGGGCATATATGGCTACACCTTC.

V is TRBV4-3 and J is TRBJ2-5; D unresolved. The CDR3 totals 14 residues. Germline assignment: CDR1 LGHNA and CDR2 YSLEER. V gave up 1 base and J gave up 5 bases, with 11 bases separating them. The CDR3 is CASSQGVVRETQYF. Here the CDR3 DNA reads TGCGCCAGCAGCCAAGGTGTCGTCCGGGAGACCCAGTACTTC.

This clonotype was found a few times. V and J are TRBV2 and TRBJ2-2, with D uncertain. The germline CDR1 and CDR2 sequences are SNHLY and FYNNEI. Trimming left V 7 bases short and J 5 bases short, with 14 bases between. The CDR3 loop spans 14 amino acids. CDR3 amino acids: CASNRERNTGELFF. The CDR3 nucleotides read TGTGCCAGCAATCGAGAGAGGAATACCGGGGAGCTGTTTTTT.

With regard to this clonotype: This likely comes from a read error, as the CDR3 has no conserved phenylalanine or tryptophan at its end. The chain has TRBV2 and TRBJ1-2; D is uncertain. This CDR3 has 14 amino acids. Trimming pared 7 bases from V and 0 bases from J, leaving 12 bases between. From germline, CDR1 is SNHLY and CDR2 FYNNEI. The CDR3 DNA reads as TGTGCCAGCATGGACTCTGAATCTAACTATGGCTACACCTCC. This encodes CASMDSESNYGYTS.

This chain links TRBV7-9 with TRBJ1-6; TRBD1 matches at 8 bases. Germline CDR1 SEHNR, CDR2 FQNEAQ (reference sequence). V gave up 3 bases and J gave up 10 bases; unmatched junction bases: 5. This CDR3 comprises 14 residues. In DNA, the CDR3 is TGTGCCAGCAGCTTTCAGGGGGCGAGATCACCCCTCCACTTT. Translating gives CASSFQGARSPLHF.